The TCR beta chain under discussion was sequenced for a study of shared clonotypes between healthy human individuals. The CDR3 has 16 amino acids. This table comes from immunoSEQ multiplex PCR, and its TCRdb copy is limited to in-frame clones, with some not included. This table holds 760,000 or so clones, roughly 96% found once. In the naive CD8 group, cells lacked CD45RO and were positively selected for CCR7, so terminally differentiated effector memory CD45RA+ cells were left out. With respect to this clone: The antigen remains unidentified.

Study-wide points: An anticipated effect of sequencing depth on clonotype sharing among donors was recognized. Rarefaction indicated that sorted-subset sequencing remained incomplete although depth was large. Roughly 4.6% of naive CD4 clonotypes were common to a handful of donors.

Sequences were obtained from naive CD8+ T cells sorted from blood. The chain couples TRBV21-1 to TRBJ2-1. TRBV21-1 is a recognized pseudogene. The TCR was taken from a man aged 30 to 45 in good health. CDR3 in amino acids: CASSKALRDGYNEQFF. In DNA form, the CDR3 reads TGTGCCAGCAGCAAAGCCCTACGGGACGGGTACAATGAGCAGTTCTTC.